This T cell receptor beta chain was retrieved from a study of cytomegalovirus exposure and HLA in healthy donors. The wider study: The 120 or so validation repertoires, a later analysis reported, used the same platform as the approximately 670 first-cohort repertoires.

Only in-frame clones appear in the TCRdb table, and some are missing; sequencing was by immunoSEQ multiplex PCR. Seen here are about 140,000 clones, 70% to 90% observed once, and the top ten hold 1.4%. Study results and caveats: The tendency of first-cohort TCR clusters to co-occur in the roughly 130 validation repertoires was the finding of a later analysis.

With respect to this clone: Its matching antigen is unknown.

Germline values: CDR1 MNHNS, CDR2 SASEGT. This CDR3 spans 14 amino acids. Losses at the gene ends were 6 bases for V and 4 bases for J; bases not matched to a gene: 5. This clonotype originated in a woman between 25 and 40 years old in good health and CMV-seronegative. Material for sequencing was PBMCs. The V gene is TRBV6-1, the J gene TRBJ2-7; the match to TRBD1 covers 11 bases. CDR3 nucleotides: TGTGCCAGCAGAAGGACAGGGGGCGATTACGAGCAGTACTTC. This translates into CASRRTGGDYEQYF.